Given below is one T cell receptor (beta chain) in context. The antigen is undetermined. From around 0.4 ug of RNA, a library with molecular barcoded alpha/delta and beta/gamma adaptors was made. One entry per CDR3 protein, called by TCRdb with MiXCR from the reads. The sample lists 62,000 or so distinct CDR3 sequences; roughly 14% were seen once. These data are taken from a study of read filtering for tumor transcriptome and immune sequencing. Study overall: Whole-transcriptome libraries were prepared after DNase treatment. Regarding the study as a whole: In IR-seq, single-read clonotypes were around four fifths of clonotypes but approximately 4% of reads.

V gave up 5 bases and J gave up 2 bases; unmatched junction bases: 7. The CDR3 runs to 15 residues. The germline gives CDR1 ENHRY, CDR2 SYGVKD. The source of this sequence is a donor over 35 with multiple myeloma. What was sequenced was a population of CD138-negative cells sorted from bone marrow. The chain is built from TRBV10-3 and TRBJ2-3; 7 positions match TRBD1. CDR3 sequence: CAISPLDRDTDTQYF. CDR3 DNA: TGTGCCATCAGTCCCCTCGACAGGGACACAGATACGCAGTATTTT.